This T cell receptor (beta chain) comes out of a study of CD8 T cells in ankylosing spondylitis. Study-wide points: Blood from ankylosing spondylitis patients appeared to carry a characteristic roughly 8-variant TCR beta motif.

Germline CDR1 is SEHNR and CDR2 is FQNEAQ (reference sequence). The V end lost 5 bases, the J end lost 3 bases, and 11 bases lay between the germline ends. The CDR3 spans 13 residues. This clonotype was observed many times. Its antigen is still unknown. Researchers built TCR beta libraries using quantitative 5'-RACE with molecular barcodes. TCRdb called the 5' RACE reads again in MiXCR, with one record for every CDR3 protein. This table has about 220,000 distinct CDR3 sequences, more than 5.5% appearing once. Specimen: blood, either unsorted or a sorted T cell fraction (not recorded which). The chain joins TRBV7-9 to TRBJ2-7; D may be TRBD1 (6 bases). The sequence was obtained from a male donor with ankylosing spondylitis. In DNA form, the CDR3 reads TGTGCCAGCAGCCGGGACACCTTCTACGAGCAGTACTTC. This sequence encodes CASSRDTFYEQYF.